These T cell receptor beta chains were read from a single sample in a study of blood T cell repertoires in COVID-19. TCRdb's table, derived via immunoSEQ multiplex PCR, lists solely in-frame clones and lacks some. The sample carries 360,000 or so clones, around 90% recorded once. Specimen: peripheral blood. Source of these receptors: a woman aged 60 to 75 with COVID-19, enrolled during active disease. Both conserved end residues are part of each CDR3. Each record gives: CDR3 protein, CDR3 DNA, V gene, J gene, D gene. The D gene is left open where the match is weak.

CDR3 protein: CASSAVAGVSYNEQFF; CDR3 DNA: TGTGCCAGCAGTGCCGTAGCGGGGGTCTCCTACAATGAGCAGTTCTTC; V gene: TRBV21-1; J gene: TRBJ2-1; D gene: -
CDR3 protein: CAIREELAEAFF; CDR3 DNA: TGTGCCATCAGGGAGGAACTCGCTGAAGCTTTCTTT; V gene: TRBV10-3; J gene: TRBJ1-1; D gene: -
CDR3 protein: CASSLAGGNEQFF; CDR3 DNA: TGTGCCAGCAGCTTAGCCGGGGGTAATGAGCAGTTCTTC; V gene: TRBV7-9; J gene: TRBJ2-1; D gene: -
CDR3 protein: CASSSLGAGGREQYF; CDR3 DNA: TGTGCCAGCAGTTCCTTAGGGGCGGGGGGGCGCGAGCAGTACTTC; V gene: TRBV27; J gene: TRBJ2-7; D gene: TRBD2
CDR3 protein: CASSPKRKYSSYNSPLHF; CDR3 DNA: TGTGCCAGCAGCCCTAAACGTAAATATAGCTCCTATAATTCACCCCTCCACTTT; V gene: TRBV3-1/TRBV3-2; J gene: TRBJ1-6; D gene: -
CDR3 protein: CASSALGGLIETQYF; CDR3 DNA: TGTGCCAGCAGCGCGCTCGGGGGATTGATAGAGACCCAGTACTTC; V gene: TRBV6-2/TRBV6-3; J gene: TRBJ2-5; D gene: -
CDR3 protein: CASSSRQGPYGYTF; CDR3 DNA: TGTGCCAGCAGTTCCCGACAGGGACCCTATGGCTACACCTTC; V gene: TRBV27; J gene: TRBJ1-2; D gene: TRBD1
CDR3 protein: CASSFPSTPGNTIYF; CDR3 DNA: TGTGCCAGCAGCTTCCCCTCGACTCCTGGAAACACCATATATTTT; V gene: TRBV5-8; J gene: TRBJ1-3; D gene: -
CDR3 protein: CASSHPQAGKGELFF; CDR3 DNA: TGCGCCAGCAGCCACCCCCAGGCCGGGAAAGGGGAGCTGTTTTTT; V gene: TRBV4-1; J gene: TRBJ2-2; D gene: -
CDR3 protein: CASNNGRRMSGYTF; CDR3 DNA: TGTGCCAGCAACAATGGGAGAAGAATGAGCGGCTACACCTTC; V gene: TRBV6-5; J gene: TRBJ1-2; D gene: -